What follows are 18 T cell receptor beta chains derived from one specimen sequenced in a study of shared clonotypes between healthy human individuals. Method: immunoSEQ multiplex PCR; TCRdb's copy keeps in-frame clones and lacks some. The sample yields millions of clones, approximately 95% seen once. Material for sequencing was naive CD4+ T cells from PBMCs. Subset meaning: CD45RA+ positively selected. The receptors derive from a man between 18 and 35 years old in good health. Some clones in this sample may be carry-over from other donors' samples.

CDR3 coding DNA: TGTGCCAGCAGTGGACAGCTCAATCAGCCCCAGCATTTT. Translating gives CASSGQLNQPQHF. This chain joins TRBV6-1 and TRBJ1-5; possibly TRBD1 for D (5 bases). The V gene lost 4 bases and the J gene lost 3 bases, with 7 bases spanning the gap. Germline V gene data show CDR1 as MNHNS and CDR2 as SASEGT. The CDR3 has 13 residues.

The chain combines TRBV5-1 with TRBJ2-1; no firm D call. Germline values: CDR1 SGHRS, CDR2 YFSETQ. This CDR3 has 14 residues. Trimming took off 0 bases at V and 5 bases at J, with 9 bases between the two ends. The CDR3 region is CASSLVPGNNEQFF. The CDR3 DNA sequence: TGCGCCAGCAGCTTGGTCCCTGGGAACAATGAGCAGTTCTTC.

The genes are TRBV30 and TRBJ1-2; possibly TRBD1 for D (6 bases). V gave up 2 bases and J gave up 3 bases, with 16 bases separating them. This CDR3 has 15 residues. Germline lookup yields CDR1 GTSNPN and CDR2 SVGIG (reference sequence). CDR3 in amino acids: CAWSLRGKTYYGYTF. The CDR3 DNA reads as TGTGCCTGGAGTCTCAGGGGCAAGACTTACTATGGCTACACCTTC.

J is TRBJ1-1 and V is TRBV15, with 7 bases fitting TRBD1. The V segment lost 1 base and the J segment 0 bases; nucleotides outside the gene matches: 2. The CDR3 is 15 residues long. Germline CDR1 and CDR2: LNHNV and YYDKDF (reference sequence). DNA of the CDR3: TGTGCCACCAGCAGAGGGACAGGATTGAACACTGAAGCTTTCTTT. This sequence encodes CATSRGTGLNTEAFF.

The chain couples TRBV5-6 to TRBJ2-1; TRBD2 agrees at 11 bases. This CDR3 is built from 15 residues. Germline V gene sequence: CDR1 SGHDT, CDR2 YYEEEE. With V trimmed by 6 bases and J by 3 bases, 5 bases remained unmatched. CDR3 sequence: CASTKGTSGYNEQFF. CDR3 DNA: TGTGCCAGCACCAAGGGGACTAGCGGCTACAATGAGCAGTTCTTC.

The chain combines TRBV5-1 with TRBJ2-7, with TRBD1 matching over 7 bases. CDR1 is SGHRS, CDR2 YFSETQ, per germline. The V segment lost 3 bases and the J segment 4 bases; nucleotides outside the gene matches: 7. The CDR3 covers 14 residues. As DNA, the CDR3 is TGCGCCAGCAGCTGGGACAGTCCCATATACGAGCAGTACTTC. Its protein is CASSWDSPIYEQYF.

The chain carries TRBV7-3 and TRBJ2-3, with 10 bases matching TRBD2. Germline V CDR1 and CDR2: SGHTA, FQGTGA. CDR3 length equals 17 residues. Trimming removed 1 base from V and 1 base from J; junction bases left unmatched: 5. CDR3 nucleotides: TGTGCCAGCAGCTTAAGGCGCCTAGCGGGAGGCACAGATACGCAGTATTTT. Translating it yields CASSLRRLAGGTDTQYF.

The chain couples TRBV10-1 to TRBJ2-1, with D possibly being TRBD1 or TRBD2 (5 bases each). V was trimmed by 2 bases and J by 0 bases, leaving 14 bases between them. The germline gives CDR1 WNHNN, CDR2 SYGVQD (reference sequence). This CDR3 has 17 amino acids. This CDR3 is CASSEDPGPSSYNEQFF. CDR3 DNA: TGCGCCAGCAGTGAGGACCCGGGACCCAGCTCCTACAATGAGCAGTTCTTC.

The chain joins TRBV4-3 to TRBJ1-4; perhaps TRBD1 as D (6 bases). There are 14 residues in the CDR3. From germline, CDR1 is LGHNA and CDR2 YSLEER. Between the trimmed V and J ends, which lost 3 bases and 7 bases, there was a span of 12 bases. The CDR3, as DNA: TGCGCCAGCAGCCATGGGGGCGTGGGTGAAAAACTGTTTTTT. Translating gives CASSHGGVGEKLFF.

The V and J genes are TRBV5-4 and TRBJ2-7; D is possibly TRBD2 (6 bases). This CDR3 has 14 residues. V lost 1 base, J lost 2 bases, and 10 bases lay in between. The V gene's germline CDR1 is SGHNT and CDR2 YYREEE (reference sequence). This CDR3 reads CASSLTGGPYEQYF. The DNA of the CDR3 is TGTGCCAGCAGCTTGACCGGGGGACCCTACGAGCAGTACTTC.

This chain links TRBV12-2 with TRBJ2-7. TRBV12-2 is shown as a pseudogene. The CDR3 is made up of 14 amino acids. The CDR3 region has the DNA TGTGCAAGTCACTGGACGTATGGTACCTACGAGCAGTACTTC. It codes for CASHWTYGTYEQYF.

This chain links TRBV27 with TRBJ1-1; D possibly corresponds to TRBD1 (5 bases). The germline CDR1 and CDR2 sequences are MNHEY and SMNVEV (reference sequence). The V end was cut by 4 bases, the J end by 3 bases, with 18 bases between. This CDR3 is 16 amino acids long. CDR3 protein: CASSSLSGQGHTEAFF. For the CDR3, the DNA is TGTGCCAGCAGTTCCCTTTCTGGGCAGGGTCACACTGAAGCTTTCTTT.

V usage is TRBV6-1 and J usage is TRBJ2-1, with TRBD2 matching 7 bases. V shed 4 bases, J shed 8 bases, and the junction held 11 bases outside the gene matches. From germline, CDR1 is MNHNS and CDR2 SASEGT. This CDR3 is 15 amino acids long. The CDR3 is CASSATSVRGYEQFF. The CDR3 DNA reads TGTGCCAGCAGTGCAACTAGCGTGAGAGGGTATGAGCAGTTCTTC.

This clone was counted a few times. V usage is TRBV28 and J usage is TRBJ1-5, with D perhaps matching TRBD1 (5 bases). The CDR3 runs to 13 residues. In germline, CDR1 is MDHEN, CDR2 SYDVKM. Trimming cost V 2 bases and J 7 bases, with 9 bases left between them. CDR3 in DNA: TGTGCCAGCAGTTTACAGGGTGTCCAGCCCCAGCATTTT. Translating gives CASSLQGVQPQHF.

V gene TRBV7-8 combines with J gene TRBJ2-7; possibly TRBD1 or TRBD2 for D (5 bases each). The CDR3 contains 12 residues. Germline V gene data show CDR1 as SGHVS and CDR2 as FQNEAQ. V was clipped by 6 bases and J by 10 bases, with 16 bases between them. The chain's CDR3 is CASSREGTGQYF. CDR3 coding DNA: TGTGCCAGCAGTCGAGAAGGGACGGGCCAGTACTTC.

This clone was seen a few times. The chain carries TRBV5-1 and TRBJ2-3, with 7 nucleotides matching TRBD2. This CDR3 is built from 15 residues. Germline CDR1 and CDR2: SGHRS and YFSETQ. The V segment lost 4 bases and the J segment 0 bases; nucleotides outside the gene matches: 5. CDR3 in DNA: TGCGCCAGCAGCCCGACTAGCCCTAGCACAGATACGCAGTATTTT. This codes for CASSPTSPSTDTQYF.

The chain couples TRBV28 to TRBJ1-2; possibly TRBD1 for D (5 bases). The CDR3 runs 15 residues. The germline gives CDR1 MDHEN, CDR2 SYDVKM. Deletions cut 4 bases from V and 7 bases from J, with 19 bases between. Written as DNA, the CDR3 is TGTGCCAGCAGTTACGGGGGAACCGGTCTTGGTGGCTACACCTTC. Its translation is CASSYGGTGLGGYTF.

This CDR3 is CAIRRGQGASQPQHF. CDR3 bases: TGTGCCATCAGGAGGGGACAGGGGGCAAGTCAGCCCCAGCATTTT. The chain links TRBV10-3 to TRBJ1-5; 12 bases are shared with TRBD1. Germline V gene sequence: CDR1 ENHRY, CDR2 SYGVKD. The CDR3 contains 15 residues. V shed 6 bases and J 6 bases; nucleotides not matched to a gene: 6.